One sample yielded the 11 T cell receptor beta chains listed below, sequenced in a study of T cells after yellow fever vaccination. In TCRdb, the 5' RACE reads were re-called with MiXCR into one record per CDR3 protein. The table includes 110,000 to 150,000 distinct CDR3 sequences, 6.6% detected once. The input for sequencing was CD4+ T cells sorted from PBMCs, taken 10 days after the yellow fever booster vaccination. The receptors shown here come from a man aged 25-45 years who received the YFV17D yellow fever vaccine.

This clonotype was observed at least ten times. CDR3 protein: CSGRDTGRNNEQFF. The CDR3 region has the DNA TGCAGCGGGAGGGACACGGGTCGGAATAATGAGCAGTTCTTC. The gene calls are TRBV29-1 and TRBJ2-1; D might be TRBD1 or TRBD2, each matching 6 bases. Germline CDR1 and CDR2: SQVTM and ANQGSEA. Trimming cost V 7 bases and J 7 bases, with 20 bases left between them. The CDR3 runs 14 residues.

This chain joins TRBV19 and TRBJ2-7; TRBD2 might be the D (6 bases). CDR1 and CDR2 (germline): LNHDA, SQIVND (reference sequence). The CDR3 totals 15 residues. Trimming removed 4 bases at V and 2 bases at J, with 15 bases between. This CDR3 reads CASSTGGMRAYEQYF. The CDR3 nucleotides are TGTGCCAGTAGTACTGGCGGGATGAGAGCCTACGAGCAGTACTTC.

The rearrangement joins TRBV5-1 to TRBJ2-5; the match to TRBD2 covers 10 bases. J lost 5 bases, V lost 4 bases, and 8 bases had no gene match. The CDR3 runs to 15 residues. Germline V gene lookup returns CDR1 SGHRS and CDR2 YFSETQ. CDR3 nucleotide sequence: TGCGCCAGCAGCCCCGGGACTAGCGAGGGGGAGACCCAGTACTTC. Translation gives CASSPGTSEGETQYF.

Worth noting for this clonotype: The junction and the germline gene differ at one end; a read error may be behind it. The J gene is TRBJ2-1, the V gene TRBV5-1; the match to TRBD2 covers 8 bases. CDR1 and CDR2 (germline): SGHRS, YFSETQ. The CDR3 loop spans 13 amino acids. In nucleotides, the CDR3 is TGCGCCAGCAGCGAGGAGGGCCCAGCGGGAGCCCCATTC. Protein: CASSEEGPAGAPF.

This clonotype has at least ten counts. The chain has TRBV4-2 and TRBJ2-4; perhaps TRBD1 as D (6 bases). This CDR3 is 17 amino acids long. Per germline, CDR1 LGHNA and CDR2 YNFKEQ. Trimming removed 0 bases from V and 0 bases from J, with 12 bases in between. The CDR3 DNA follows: TGTGCCAGCAGCCAAGATTGGCAGGGGTTAGCCAAAAACATTCAGTACTTC. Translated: CASSQDWQGLAKNIQYF.

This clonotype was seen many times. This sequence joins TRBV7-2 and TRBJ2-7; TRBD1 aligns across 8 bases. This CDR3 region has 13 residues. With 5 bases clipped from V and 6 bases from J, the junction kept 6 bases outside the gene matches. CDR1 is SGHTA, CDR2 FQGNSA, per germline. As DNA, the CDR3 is TGTGCCAGCAGCCCAACCAGGGGGCGCGAGCAGTACTTC. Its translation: CASSPTRGREQYF.

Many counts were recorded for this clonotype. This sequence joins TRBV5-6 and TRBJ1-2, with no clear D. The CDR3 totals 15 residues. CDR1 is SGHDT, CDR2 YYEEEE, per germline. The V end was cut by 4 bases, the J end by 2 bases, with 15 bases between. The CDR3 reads CASSPTGVTNYGYTF. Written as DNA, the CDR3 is TGTGCCAGCAGCCCTACGGGTGTAACCAACTATGGCTACACCTTC.

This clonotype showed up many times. CDR3 in amino acids: CASRGGDREITGELFF. The DNA of the CDR3 is TGTGCCAGCAGGGGGGGGGATAGGGAGATCACCGGGGAGCTGTTTTTT. This chain uses TRBV27 with TRBJ2-2; 7 bases fit TRBD2. This CDR3 is 16 amino acids long. V shed 6 bases and J 4 bases; nucleotides not matched to a gene: 11. Germline values: CDR1 MNHEY, CDR2 SMNVEV (reference sequence).

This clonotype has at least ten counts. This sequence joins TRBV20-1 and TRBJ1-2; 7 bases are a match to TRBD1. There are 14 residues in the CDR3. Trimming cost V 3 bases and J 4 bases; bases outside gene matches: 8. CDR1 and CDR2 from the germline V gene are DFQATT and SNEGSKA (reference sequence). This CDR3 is CSASDRDSIYGYTF. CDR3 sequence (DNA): TGCAGTGCTAGTGACCGGGACAGCATCTATGGCTACACCTTC.

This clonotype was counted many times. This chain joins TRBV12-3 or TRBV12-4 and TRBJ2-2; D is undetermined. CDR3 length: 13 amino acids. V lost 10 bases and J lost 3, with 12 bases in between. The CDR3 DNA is TGTGCCATACGTAGGGCCTACACCGGGGAGCTGTTTTTT. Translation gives CAIRRAYTGELFF.

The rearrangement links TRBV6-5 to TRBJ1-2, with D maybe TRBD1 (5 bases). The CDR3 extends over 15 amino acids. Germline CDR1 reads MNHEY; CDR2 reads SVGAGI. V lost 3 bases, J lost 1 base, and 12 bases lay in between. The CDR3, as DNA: TGTGCCAGCAGTTATCGACCGGGACTTAACTATGGCTACACCTTC. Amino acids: CASSYRPGLNYGYTF.